The 32 T cell receptor beta chains reported below all come from one sample, sequenced in a study of T-cell memory formation after mild COVID-19. TCRdb itself ran the 5' RACE reads through MiXCR, one entry per CDR3 protein. The sample holds fewer than 250,000 distinct CDR3 sequences, about a sixth seen once. Sequenced input: PBMCs or a T cell subset sorted from them (not recorded which). Receptors were obtained from an adult woman who had mild COVID-19 (a few samples of this study predate the infection). Cell type and time point are not known.

This clonotype showed up just a few times. This chain uses TRBV12-3 or TRBV12-4 with TRBJ1-2, with a weak D call TRBD1 (6 bases). The CDR3 has 15 amino acids. The V end lost 4 bases, the J end lost 5 bases, and 17 bases lay between the germline ends. The CDR3 DNA reads TGTGCCAGCAGTTCACAGGGAGGTTTTATTTATGGCTACACCTTC. Its protein product is CASSSQGGFIYGYTF.

This clonotype was seen a handful of times. The V gene is TRBV6-5, the J gene TRBJ1-1, with TRBD1 identical over 7 bases. CDR3 length: 11 residues. V trimming: 7 bases; J trimming: 8 bases; junction bases outside the gene matches: 4. Germline V gene data show CDR1 as MNHEY and CDR2 as SVGAGI. The CDR3 spells CASKRGQEAFF. CDR3 DNA sequence: TGTGCCAGCAAGAGGGGACAGGAAGCTTTCTTT.

The chain has TRBV4-1 and TRBJ1-5; D not resolved. The CDR3 covers 14 residues. Germline values: CDR1 MGHRA, CDR2 YSYEKL. Trimming pared 3 bases from V and 6 bases from J, leaving 12 bases between. This chain's CDR3 is CASSQGMLGQPQHF. The CDR3 DNA follows: TGCGCCAGCAGCCAGGGAATGCTCGGTCAGCCCCAGCATTTT.

This clonotype was picked up a small number of times. This chain joins TRBV29-1 and TRBJ2-7; 11 nucleotides agree with TRBD1. V gave up 7 bases and J gave up 2 bases; unmatched junction bases: 4. This CDR3 is 13 amino acids long. The germline V gene encodes CDR1 SQVTM and CDR2 ANQGSEA. CDR3 sequence (DNA): TGCAGCGGAGGACAGGGGGCACCCTACGAGCAGTACTTC. Its translation is CSGGQGAPYEQYF.

This clonotype has more than one count but fewer than ten. The rearrangement links TRBV6-1 to TRBJ1-5; D is possibly TRBD1 (5 bases). Trimming left V 6 bases short and J 11 bases short, with 11 bases between. There are 11 residues in the CDR3. The germline CDR1 and CDR2 sequences are MNHNS and SASEGT. CDR3 bases: TGTGCCAGCAGCCAGGGCCCGGCCCAGCATTTT. Translation gives CASSQGPAQHF.

In its sample, this clonotype was seen a few times. This chain's CDR3 is CASRQLAGAGGEQYF. The CDR3, as DNA: TGTGCCAGCAGGCAACTAGCGGGGGCCGGGGGCGAGCAGTACTTC. This chain uses TRBV6-6 with TRBJ2-7; TRBD2 agrees at 11 bases. The CDR3 is 15 residues long. Losses at the gene ends were 6 bases for V and 6 bases for J; bases not matched to a gene: 10. Germline CDR1 and CDR2: MNHNY and SVGAGI (reference sequence).

This clonotype appeared a few times. In DNA form, the CDR3 reads TGTGCCACCAGTGATTCCCGCCTGGAGCAGTTCTTC. This gives the protein CATSDSRLEQFF. The V gene is TRBV24-1, the J gene TRBJ2-1; D is uncertain. The V end lost 2 bases, the J end lost 10 bases, and 8 bases lay between the germline ends. CDR1 KGHDR and CDR2 SFDVKD come from the germline V gene. The CDR3 extends over 12 amino acids.

The chain recombines TRBV7-9 with TRBJ1-5; no reliable D call. Trimming left V 5 bases short and J 4 bases short, with 9 bases between. CDR1 is SEHNR, CDR2 FQNEAQ, per germline (reference sequence). The CDR3 loop spans 13 amino acids. Here the CDR3 DNA reads TGTGCCAGCAGCAAGGAGGGTAATCAGCCCCAGCATTTT. This gives the protein CASSKEGNQPQHF.

The chain uses TRBV7-8 and TRBJ2-7; 7 bases are a match to TRBD2. The CDR3 sequence is 12 residues long. The germline CDR1 and CDR2 sequences are SGHVS and FQNEAQ. The V segment lost 5 bases and the J segment 6 bases; nucleotides outside the gene matches: 4. The CDR3 loop is CASSAWGGEQYF. DNA for the CDR3: TGTGCCAGCAGCGCCTGGGGGGGCGAGCAGTACTTC.

The V gene is TRBV5-1, the J gene TRBJ2-7; 9 nucleotides agree with TRBD1. CDR3 length: 15 amino acids. CDR1 and CDR2 (germline): SGHRS, YFSETQ. V lost 4 bases and J lost 7; bases outside the gene matches: 12. This chain's CDR3 is CASSPRQGQGKEQYF. The CDR3 coding sequence is TGCGCCAGCAGCCCCCGTCAAGGACAGGGGAAAGAGCAGTACTTC.

V gene TRBV3-1 combines with J gene TRBJ2-3, with a possible D match to TRBD2 (5 bases). CDR1 and CDR2 from the germline V gene are LGHDT and YNNKEL (reference sequence). The CDR3 contains 14 residues. V lost 4 bases and J 1 base, leaving 9 bases between the germline ends. CDR3 sequence: CASSPGSGTDTQYF. CDR3 nucleotide sequence: TGTGCCAGCAGCCCGGGGAGCGGCACAGATACGCAGTATTTT.

This clonotype was seen a few times. V is TRBV9 and J is TRBJ2-5, with 8 bases identical to TRBD2. V shed 2 bases, J shed 4 bases, and the junction held 16 bases outside the gene matches. This CDR3 is built from 18 residues. Germline V gene data show CDR1 as SGDLS and CDR2 as YYNGEE. CDR3: CASSVGGLEGLRGETQYF. For the CDR3, the DNA is TGTGCCAGCAGCGTGGGGGGACTAGAGGGCCTTCGGGGAGAGACCCAGTACTTC.

The rearrangement joins TRBV7-8 to TRBJ2-7; 7 nucleotides agree with TRBD2. With V trimmed by 7 bases and J by 2 bases, 8 bases remained unmatched. The CDR3 has 14 amino acids. The V gene's germline CDR1 is SGHVS and CDR2 FQNEAQ. CDR3 region: CASTPLAVAYEQYF. CDR3 coding DNA: TGTGCCAGCACGCCTCTAGCGGTAGCCTACGAGCAGTACTTC.

This clonotype was found a few times. CDR3: CASSRGLAGSTGELFF. CDR3 sequence (DNA): TGTGCCAGCAGCCGGGGACTAGCGGGTTCCACCGGGGAGCTGTTTTTT. The chain combines TRBV7-2 with TRBJ2-2; 12 nucleotides line up with TRBD2. Germline CDR1 SGHTA, CDR2 FQGNSA. Losses at the gene ends were 5 bases for V and 4 bases for J; bases not matched to a gene: 5. This CDR3 spans 16 amino acids.

In this sample, this clonotype turned up a few times. J is TRBJ2-1 and V is TRBV24-1, with a weak D call TRBD1 (6 bases). V was shortened by 4 bases and J by 6 bases, with 18 bases between the two germline ends. This CDR3 comprises 16 residues. Germline V gene data show CDR1 as KGHDR and CDR2 as SFDVKD. CDR3 coding DNA: TGTGCCACCAGTGACCACGTTAGGACAGCTGGCAATGAGCAGTTCTTC. Amino acid sequence: CATSDHVRTAGNEQFF.

As DNA, the CDR3 is TGCAGTGCCTCGGGTAGAGGCTACACCTTC. This gives the protein CSASGRGYTF. The rearrangement links TRBV20-1 to TRBJ1-2, with D unclear. The CDR3 extends over 10 amino acids. CDR1 DFQATT and CDR2 SNEGSKA come from the germline V gene (reference sequence). V dropped 6 bases and J dropped 8 bases, with 10 bases sitting between them.

This rearrangement joins TRBV19 to TRBJ2-4; D gene unclear. The CDR3 has 15 residues. Trimming shortened V by 8 bases and J by 0 bases, and 14 bases separated the two germline ends. The V gene's germline CDR1 is LNHDA and CDR2 SQIVND (reference sequence). The CDR3 bases are TGTGCCAGTCTCGACCTTAACCTAGCCAAAAACATTCAGTACTTC. This translates into CASLDLNLAKNIQYF.

The sample holds a few counts of this clonotype. V and J are TRBV5-1 and TRBJ2-1, with D maybe TRBD2 (5 bases). CDR1 is SGHRS and CDR2 is YFSETQ in the germline V gene. CDR3 length: 14 amino acids. Between the trimmed V and J ends, which lost 4 bases and 7 bases, there was a span of 15 bases. CDR3 DNA sequence: TGCGCCAGCAGCCCTCAGACGTGGACTAATGAGCAGTTCTTC. Its translation: CASSPQTWTNEQFF.

CDR3 region: CASSWGRDPRETQYF. The DNA of the CDR3 is TGTGCCAGCAGCTGGGGGAGAGACCCGCGGGAGACCCAGTACTTC. The chain couples TRBV7-9 to TRBJ2-5; D possibly matches TRBD1 or TRBD2 (5 bases each). CDR3 length: 15 amino acids. Trimming took off 4 bases at V and 5 bases at J, with 17 bases between the two ends. Germline V lookup: CDR1 SEHNR, CDR2 FQNEAQ (reference sequence).

This clonotype was detected a few times. V and J are TRBV12-3 or TRBV12-4 and TRBJ2-1; D remains unclear. The CDR3 runs to 13 residues. V lost 6 bases and J lost 9, with 15 bases in between. The CDR3 reads CASRIGPGGEQFF. CDR3 bases: TGTGCCAGCAGGATAGGGCCCGGTGGTGAGCAGTTCTTC.

This chain links TRBV20-1 with TRBJ2-1; weak D call: TRBD2 (6 bases). CDR3 length: 13 residues. CDR1 DFQATT and CDR2 SNEGSKA come from the germline V gene (reference sequence). V was clipped by 3 bases and J by 5 bases, with 11 bases between them. For the CDR3, the DNA is TGCAGTGCTAGCGGGGGAATTAACAATGAGCAGTTCTTC. Translated, it gives CSASGGINNEQFF.

This clonotype occurred a few times. The rearrangement joins TRBV7-3 to TRBJ1-1; 9 nucleotides line up with TRBD1. CDR1 and CDR2 (germline): SGHTA, FQGTGA. This CDR3 contains 16 residues. The ends lost 5 bases at V and 5 bases at J; junction bases unmatched: 12. The CDR3 DNA is TGTGCCAGCAGCCTTACAGGGGGCGTAGGGTTTACTGAAGCTTTCTTT. This codes for CASSLTGGVGFTEAFF. The full variable domain, rest sourced from reference TRBV7-3 and TRBJ1-1, is GAGVSQTPSNKVTEKGKYVELRCDPISGHTALYWYRQSLGQGPEFLIYFQGTGAADDSGLPNDRFFAVRPEGSVSTLKIQRTERGDSAVYLCASSLTGGVGFTEAFFGQGTRLTVV.

This clonotype was observed a few times. The genes are TRBV5-1 and TRBJ1-6; no firm D call. The CDR3 runs to 15 residues. Trimming took 0 bases from V and 10 from J, leaving 14 bases between them. CDR1 is SGHRS and CDR2 is YFSETQ in the germline V gene. CDR3 nucleotide sequence: TGCGCCAGCAGCTTGGGGACGGCGGGTTACTCACCCCTCCACTTT. Translation gives CASSLGTAGYSPLHF.

This clonotype came up a few times. In DNA, the CDR3 is TGCGCCAGCAGCCAAATCTTAAGCGGAAGCACCGGGGAGCTGTTTTTT. Translation: CASSQILSGSTGELFF. This chain joins TRBV4-3 and TRBJ2-2; D might be TRBD2 (5 bases). Germline V lookup: CDR1 LGHNA, CDR2 YSLEER. This CDR3 is built from 16 residues. The ends were cut back, 2 bases at V and 4 bases at J, with 14 bases in the middle.

V is TRBV2 and J is TRBJ2-1; 9 bases line up with TRBD2. This CDR3 has 16 residues. Germline CDR1 reads SNHLY; CDR2 reads FYNNEI. The ends lost 1 base at V and 4 bases at J; junction bases unmatched: 5. The CDR3 protein is CASSEEAGGFYNEQFF. DNA for the CDR3: TGTGCCAGCAGTGAAGAAGCGGGAGGCTTTTACAATGAGCAGTTCTTC.

J is TRBJ1-6 and V is TRBV7-9; D remains unclear. CDR3 length equals 19 residues. Trimming took 0 bases from V and 13 from J, leaving 28 bases between them. In germline, CDR1 is SEHNR, CDR2 FQNEAQ (reference sequence). CDR3 in DNA: TGTGCCAGCAGCTTAGCATCCTCGGAAGGTGGGCTCGTTGGGTCGCCCCTCCACTTT. This translates into CASSLASSEGGLVGSPLHF.

The rearrangement uses TRBV20-1 and TRBJ2-1, with 7 bases that match TRBD2. In germline, CDR1 is DFQATT, CDR2 SNEGSKA (reference sequence). Losses at the gene ends were 7 bases for V and 4 bases for J; bases not matched to a gene: 4. The CDR3 is made up of 12 amino acids. The CDR3 sequence: CSVWGGYNEQFF. The DNA of the CDR3 is TGCAGTGTGTGGGGGGGTTACAATGAGCAGTTCTTC.

This clonotype was found a few times. The V call is TRBV7-9, the J call TRBJ1-2, with D maybe TRBD1 (5 bases). Germline V gene sequence: CDR1 SEHNR, CDR2 FQNEAQ (reference sequence). V was clipped by 4 bases and J by 3 bases, with 12 bases between them. This CDR3 has 14 residues. CDR3 region: CASSWGAVYYGYTF. The CDR3 region has the DNA TGTGCCAGCAGCTGGGGCGCAGTCTACTATGGCTACACCTTC.

This chain uses TRBV6-2 or TRBV6-3 with TRBJ2-1; 8 bases match TRBD2. The CDR3 is 14 residues long. With V trimmed by 7 bases and J by 6 bases, 8 bases remained unmatched. Germline values: CDR1 MNHEY, CDR2 SVGEGT. Here the CDR3 DNA reads TGTGCCAGCAAAGAGACTAGCGTACTCAATGAGCAGTTCTTC. It is translated as CASKETSVLNEQFF.

This clonotype occurred a few times. V is TRBV19 and J is TRBJ2-5; tentative D call: TRBD2 (6 bases). The CDR3 sequence is 17 residues long. The V and J ends lost 5 bases and 4 bases respectively, with 23 bases between them. Germline assignment: CDR1 LNHDA and CDR2 SQIVND (reference sequence). The CDR3 DNA is TGTGCCAGTAGTTTGGGTTCTAGCGCGGGCACGGTAGAGACCCAGTACTTC. Translation: CASSLGSSAGTVETQYF.

This clonotype occurred a few times. The V gene is TRBV7-2, the J gene TRBJ2-2; D unresolved. The V gene lost 4 bases and the J gene lost 5 bases, with 8 bases spanning the gap. CDR1 and CDR2 from the germline V gene are SGHTA and FQGNSA. The CDR3 covers 13 residues. The CDR3 here is CASSSLFTGELFF. The CDR3 DNA sequence: TGTGCCAGCAGCTCCCTTTTTACCGGGGAGCTGTTTTTT.

V is TRBV4-1 and J is TRBJ2-1, with a weak D call TRBD1 (6 bases). CDR1 MGHRA and CDR2 YSYEKL come from the germline V gene. Trimming shortened V by 1 base and J by 7 bases, and 14 bases separated the two germline ends. The CDR3 runs 15 residues. The CDR3 region has the DNA TGCGCCAGCAGCCAAGGTGTCAGGGGAAGGAATGAGCAGTTCTTC. The encoded protein is CASSQGVRGRNEQFF.